Listed below are T cell receptor beta chains from one sample, sequenced in a study of ipilimumab plus nivolumab after autologous stem cell transplantation. Method: immunoSEQ multiplex PCR; TCRdb's copy keeps in-frame clones and lacks some. In the table there are approximately 20,000 clones, 70% to 80% of which are singletons. Sequenced here: PBMCs, sampled in a trial of ipilimumab plus nivolumab as post-transplant consolidation. Receptors were obtained from a male donor with diffuse large B-cell lymphoma. Both conserved end residues are part of each CDR3. A D gene is named only where the DNA matches it firmly.

CASRTGGVWDEQFF	.	14	TRBV11-3	TRBJ2-1
CASSEDLRDNYYEQYF	.	16	TRBV2	TRBJ2-7
CASSSGVTVQETQYF	.	15	TRBV5-1	TRBJ2-5
CASSPSSGRNEQFF	TRBD2	14	TRBV18	TRBJ2-1
CASSIGRDTQYF	.	12	TRBV5-1	TRBJ2-3
CASSPSLGGGEQYF	TRBD1	14	TRBV5-1	TRBJ2-7
CASSYRSYPYGYTF	.	14	TRBV19	TRBJ1-2
CASTASGSSYEQYF	TRBD2	14	TRBV5-1	.
CASSRSGGVQETQYF	TRBD2	15	TRBV5-4	TRBJ2-5
CSAGTAEQYF	.	10	TRBV29-1	TRBJ2-7
CVTSRGFNEQFF	.	12	TRBV6-1	TRBJ2-1
CASSFRVSEQYF	.	12	TRBV7-8	TRBJ2-7
CASRPTGDSNQPQHF	TRBD1	15	TRBV6-5	TRBJ1-5
CASSLTGTGQTTEAFF	TRBD1	16	TRBV5-1	TRBJ1-1
CASSLAGFGYTF	.	12	TRBV5-6	TRBJ1-2
CASSDDTGEQYF	.	12	TRBV6-1	TRBJ2-7
CASSPGRQEADTQYF	.	15	TRBV4-2	TRBJ2-3